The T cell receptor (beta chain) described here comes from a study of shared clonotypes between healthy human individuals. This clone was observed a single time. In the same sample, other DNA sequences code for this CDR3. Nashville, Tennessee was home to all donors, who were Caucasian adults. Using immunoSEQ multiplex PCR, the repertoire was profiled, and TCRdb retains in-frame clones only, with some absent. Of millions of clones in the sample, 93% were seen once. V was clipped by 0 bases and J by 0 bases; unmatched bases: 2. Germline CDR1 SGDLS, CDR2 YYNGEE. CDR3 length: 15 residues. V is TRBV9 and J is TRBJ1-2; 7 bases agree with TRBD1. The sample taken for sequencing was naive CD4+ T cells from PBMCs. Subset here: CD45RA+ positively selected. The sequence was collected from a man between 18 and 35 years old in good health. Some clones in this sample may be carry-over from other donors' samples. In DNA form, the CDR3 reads TGTGCCAGCAGCGTAGGGGGGACAGCTAACTATGGCTACACCTTC. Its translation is CASSVGGTANYGYTF.